This T cell receptor beta chain is drawn from a study of T cell responses to AZD1222 COVID-19 vaccine. Clones were sequenced by immunoSEQ multiplex PCR, and TCRdb holds only the in-frame ones, with some missing. The sample includes over 100,000 clones, 88% of them seen just once. CDR1 and CDR2 (germline): MDHEN, SYDVKM. The CDR3 extends over 13 amino acids. Trimming removed 6 bases from V and 6 bases from J, with 12 bases in between. This receptor was taken from an adult in good health. The chain carries TRBV28 and TRBJ1-5, with D unclear. The sample in question was peripheral blood, obtained on day 0 of AZD1222 vaccination. Here the CDR3 DNA reads TGTGCCAGCAGACAGAACCCGAGTCAGCCCCAGCATTTT. It yields the protein CASRQNPSQPQHF.